The 23 T cell receptor beta chains in this list originate from one sample, sequenced in a study of blood T cell repertoires in COVID-19. The protocol was immunoSEQ multiplex PCR, while the TCRdb copy is restricted to in-frame clones and leaves out a portion. The sample comprises about 200,000 clones, roughly 82% of which are singletons, and roughly 12% rests with the top ten. The sequencing input was PBMCs or T cells enriched from blood (not recorded which). Receptor source: a man aged 35 to 55 who had recovered from COVID-19.

The V gene is TRBV30, the J gene TRBJ1-4, with a tentative D call TRBD1 (5 bases). V was shortened by 4 bases and J by 7 bases, with 13 bases between the two germline ends. Per germline, CDR1 GTSNPN and CDR2 SVGIG (reference sequence). The CDR3 has 13 amino acids. CDR3 in amino acids: CAWTLREGEKLFF. The CDR3 DNA reads TGTGCCTGGACGCTCAGGGAGGGTGAAAAACTGTTTTTT.

The chain combines TRBV6-5 with TRBJ1-2; 9 bases agree with TRBD1. Unmatched junction bases numbered 4, after V lost 6 bases and J lost 11 bases. This CDR3 has 11 amino acids. CDR1 MNHEY and CDR2 SVGAGI come from the germline V gene. The CDR3: CASRDRGGYTF. The CDR3 region has the DNA TGTGCCAGCAGGGACAGGGGCGGGTACACCTTC.

The chain is built from TRBV27 and TRBJ2-4; D unresolved. Germline V gene lookup returns CDR1 MNHEY and CDR2 SMNVEV (reference sequence). With 4 bases removed from V and 0 bases from J, the gap between germline ends came to 25 bases. The CDR3 contains 20 residues. The chain's CDR3 is CASSSGGLRDAPLAKNIQYF. The CDR3 region has the DNA TGTGCCAGCAGTTCAGGTGGATTGCGTGATGCCCCATTAGCCAAAAACATTCAGTACTTC.

The chain joins TRBV19 to TRBJ1-1, with 7 bases fitting TRBD1. The CDR3 has 12 residues. In germline, CDR1 is LNHDA, CDR2 SQIVND (reference sequence). J gave up 10 bases and V 5 bases, and 7 bases lay outside the gene matches. CDR3 amino acids: CASSFSTGTAFF. In DNA, the CDR3 is TGTGCCAGTAGTTTCTCGACAGGGACAGCTTTCTTT.

V and J are TRBV12-3 or TRBV12-4 and TRBJ2-5; 8 nucleotides align to TRBD1. The CDR3 loop spans 13 amino acids. Unmatched junction bases numbered 4, after V lost 6 bases and J lost 4 bases. The CDR3 sequence is CASSSGGRETQYF. The CDR3 nucleotides read TGTGCCAGCAGCTCAGGGGGCCGAGAGACCCAGTACTTC.

V is TRBV5-1 and J is TRBJ2-2; 13 nucleotides agree with TRBD2. Germline V lookup: CDR1 SGHRS, CDR2 YFSETQ. The CDR3 length is 16 residues. With 0 bases clipped from V and 7 bases from J, the junction kept 3 bases outside the gene matches. The CDR3 loop is CASSLGWTSGSGELFF. CDR3 coding DNA: TGCGCCAGCAGCTTGGGTTGGACTAGCGGGAGCGGGGAGCTGTTTTTT.

V is TRBV21-1 and J is TRBJ2-5; TRBD2, the table's D call, was not compared with the DNA. TRBV21-1 is a listed pseudogene. The CDR3 is made up of 14 amino acids. The CDR3 sequence: CASSKGRLAETQYF. In nucleotides, the CDR3 is TGTGCCAGCAGCAAAGGACGGCTAGCAGAGACCCAGTACTTC.

This clone was seen more than once but under ten times. The chain employs TRBV19 and TRBJ2-1, with TRBD2 matching over 14 bases. The CDR3 has 15 amino acids. With V trimmed by 5 bases and J by 10 bases, 7 bases remained unmatched. Germline CDR1 reads LNHDA; CDR2 reads SQIVND (reference sequence). The CDR3, as DNA: TGTGCCAGTAGTCTGGGACTAGCGGGAGCCGAAGAGCAGTTCTTC. Protein product: CASSLGLAGAEEQFF.

In this sample, this clone turned up a few times. The rearrangement links TRBV28 to TRBJ1-1, with a tentative D call TRBD1 (6 bases). The CDR3 sequence is 12 residues long. The V gene's germline CDR1 is MDHEN and CDR2 SYDVKM. V shed 5 bases and J shed 7 bases, with 11 bases lying between them. CDR3 sequence reads: CASSTGSLEAFF. CDR3 sequence (DNA): TGTGCCAGCAGTACAGGGTCGCTTGAAGCTTTCTTT.

The chain joins TRBV5-1 to TRBJ2-5, with 12 positions matching TRBD1. J gave up 4 bases and V 4 bases, and 5 bases lay outside the gene matches. Germline loops: CDR1 SGHRS, CDR2 YFSETQ. This CDR3 has 15 amino acids. The CDR3 protein is CASSRGTGGVETQYF. The CDR3 DNA reads as TGCGCCAGCAGCCGAGGGACAGGGGGCGTAGAGACCCAGTACTTC.

This clone has just one count. The rearrangement joins TRBV28 to TRBJ1-1; D is possibly TRBD1 (6 bases). Germline loops: CDR1 MDHEN, CDR2 SYDVKM. The CDR3 runs 14 residues. V lost 2 bases to trimming and J lost 4 bases, with 11 bases between them. The CDR3 is CASSLTGSTTEAFF. Written as DNA, the CDR3 is TGTGCCAGCAGTTTAACAGGGAGCACCACTGAAGCTTTCTTT.

The chain joins TRBV7-3 to TRBJ1-2; no reliable D call. Germline-derived CDR1 and CDR2 are SGHTA and FQGTGA. This CDR3 is 15 amino acids long. Trimming stripped 1 base from V and 4 bases from J, with 13 bases between. The CDR3 reads CASSLSGSGLYGYTF. The CDR3 DNA sequence: TGTGCCAGCAGCTTAAGCGGAAGCGGCCTCTATGGCTACACCTTC. Based on the CDR3 plus reference TRBV7-3 and TRBJ1-2, the full variable domain is GAGVSQTPSNKVTEKGKYVELRCDPISGHTALYWYRQSLGQGPEFLIYFQGTGAADDSGLPNDRFFAVRPEGSVSTLKIQRTERGDSAVYLCASSLSGSGLYGYTFGSGTRLTVV.

In this sample, this clone turned up once. This chain connects TRBV4-2 to TRBJ2-1, with 11 bases matching TRBD2. J lost 8 bases, V lost 8 bases, and 8 bases had no gene match. This CDR3 spans 14 amino acids. Per germline, CDR1 LGHNA and CDR2 YNFKEQ. The CDR3 is CASHLTSGSDEQFF. The CDR3 nucleotides read TGTGCCAGCCACCTAACTAGCGGGAGCGATGAGCAGTTCTTC.

The gene calls are TRBV4-2 and TRBJ2-5; no clear D. Germline V gene data show CDR1 as LGHNA and CDR2 as YNFKEQ. V lost 1 base and J lost 5, with 11 bases in between. The CDR3 loop spans 14 amino acids. The CDR3 reads CASSQVPDGETQYF. The CDR3 nucleotides are TGTGCCAGCAGCCAAGTGCCCGACGGGGAGACCCAGTACTTC.

The chain carries TRBV6-1 and TRBJ1-1, with D tentatively TRBD1 (6 bases). Deletions cut 0 bases from V and 0 bases from J, with 17 bases between. The CDR3 extends over 18 amino acids. The germline V gene encodes CDR1 MNHNS and CDR2 SASEGT. CDR3 protein: CASSEAARLQGLNTEAFF. CDR3 bases: TGTGCCAGCAGTGAAGCGGCTCGATTACAGGGATTGAACACTGAAGCTTTCTTT.

This clone was found once. The chain recombines TRBV6-5 with TRBJ1-1; possible D gene TRBD1, 6 bases. The ends were cut back, 6 bases at V and 4 bases at J, with 18 bases in the middle. CDR3 length equals 15 residues. CDR1 MNHEY and CDR2 SVGAGI come from the germline V gene. CDR3 sequence: CASRLRQGQRTEAFF. The DNA for the CDR3 is TGTGCCAGCAGGCTGCGCCAGGGGCAACGCACTGAAGCTTTCTTT.

This sequence joins TRBV6-4 and TRBJ2-3, with D perhaps TRBD1 (5 bases). V lost 6 bases, J lost 1 base, and 17 bases lay in between. Per the germline V gene, CDR1 is MRHNA and CDR2 is SNTAGT. This CDR3 contains 16 residues. The DNA for the CDR3 is TGTGCCAGCAGCGCTCGCAGGGTTTTTGGCACAGATACGCAGTATTTT. Its protein product is CASSARRVFGTDTQYF.

This clone was counted only a few times. The rearrangement joins TRBV11-1 to TRBJ1-4; 9 positions match TRBD1. V was clipped by 0 bases and J by 0 bases; unmatched bases: 5. Germline CDR1 SGHAT, CDR2 FQDESV (reference sequence). The CDR3 runs 18 residues. The CDR3 coding sequence is TGTGCCAGCAGCTTAGCACCGGGACAGGGAGCAACTAATGAAAAACTGTTTTTT. Translating gives CASSLAPGQGATNEKLFF. The complete variable domain, with remaining parts taken from reference TRBV11-1 and TRBJ1-4, reads EAEVAQSPRYKITEKSQAVAFWCDPISGHATLYWYRQILGQGPELLVQFQDESVVDDSQLPKDRFSAERLKGVDSTLKIQPAELGDSAMYLCASSLAPGQGATNEKLFFGSGTQLSVL.

This clone was counted once. The chain carries TRBV7-6 and TRBJ1-1, with 7 bases aligning to TRBD1. CDR1 is SGHVS, CDR2 FNYEAQ, per germline. The CDR3 extends over 12 amino acids. The V and J ends lost 8 bases and 0 bases, in that order; junction bases with no gene match: 0. The CDR3 DNA is TGTGCCAGCGGGACAGTGAACACTGAAGCTTTCTTT. Its protein is CASGTVNTEAFF.

This chain links TRBV7-6 with TRBJ1-5; 7 positions match TRBD1. CDR3 length: 17 residues. The germline V gene encodes CDR1 SGHVS and CDR2 FNYEAQ. The J segment lost 4 bases and the V segment lost 0 bases, leaving 9 bases of the junction unmatched. Written as DNA, the CDR3 is TGTGCCAGCAGCTTAGCGGGTTCAGGGGGATGGAATCAGCCCCAGCATTTT. Protein: CASSLAGSGGWNQPQHF.

The CDR3 protein is CASSAGLFSGANVLTF. For the CDR3, the DNA is TGTGCCAGCAGTGCGGGACTTTTCTCTGGGGCCAACGTCCTGACTTTC. J is TRBJ2-6 and V is TRBV25-1; possible D gene TRBD2, 6 bases. Trimming removed 4 bases from V and 0 bases from J, with 10 bases in between. Germline V gives CDR1 MGHDK, CDR2 SYGVNS. The CDR3 contains 16 residues. The variable domain in full, with the rest retrieved from reference TRBV25-1 and TRBJ2-6, is EADIYQTPRYLVIGTGKKITLECSQTMGHDKMYWYQQDPGMELHLIHYSYGVNSTEKGDLSSESTVSRIRTEHFPLTLESARPSHTSQYLCASSAGLFSGANVLTFGAGSRLTVL.

The chain recombines TRBV7-9 with TRBJ1-2, with TRBD1 matching over 7 bases. Germline-derived CDR1 and CDR2 are SEHNR and FQNEAQ (reference sequence). V lost 0 bases, J lost 2 bases, and 15 bases stayed unmatched. The CDR3 loop spans 19 amino acids. The CDR3 loop reads CASSLAITLRQGANYGYTF. CDR3 sequence (DNA): TGTGCCAGCAGCTTAGCCATAACTCTCCGACAGGGAGCAAACTATGGCTACACCTTC.

This clone has only one observation. This chain uses TRBV5-1 with TRBJ1-2; 12 bases match TRBD1. Germline CDR1 SGHRS, CDR2 YFSETQ. V was clipped by 3 bases and J by 4 bases; unmatched bases: 4. CDR3 length: 15 residues. The CDR3 spells CASSSGTGGGYGYTF. DNA of the CDR3: TGCGCCAGCAGCTCCGGGACAGGGGGCGGCTATGGCTACACCTTC. The variable domain in full, completed from reference TRBV5-1 and TRBJ1-2, reads KAGVTQTPRYLIKTRGQQVTLSCSPISGHRSVSWYQQTPGQGLQFLFEYFSETQRNKGNFPGRFSGRQFSNSRSEMNVSTLELGDSALYLCASSSGTGGGYGYTFGSGTRLTVV.